One sample yielded the 6 T cell receptor beta chains listed below, sequenced in a study of cytomegalovirus exposure and HLA in healthy donors. It was with 60 Vbeta and 13 Jbeta primers that the PCR ran. This table comes from immunoSEQ multiplex PCR, and its TCRdb copy is limited to in-frame clones, with some not included. The table includes roughly 120,000 clones, roughly three quarters detected once. Sequences were obtained from PBMCs. These receptors originate from a young woman in good health and CMV-seronegative.

This chain joins TRBV5-1 and TRBJ2-2, with TRBD1 identical over 11 bases. The CDR3 length is 17 residues. Germline loops: CDR1 SGHRS, CDR2 YFSETQ. V was pared by 5 bases and J by 5 bases, with 11 bases of the junction left unmatched. CDR3 DNA: TGCGCCAGCAGACACGACCCGCGGGACAGGGGGACCGGGGAGCTGTTTTTT. This gives the protein CASRHDPRDRGTGELFF.

The J gene is TRBJ1-2, the V gene TRBV7-2, with TRBD1 as a possible D gene (5 bases). V was pared by 5 bases and J by 4 bases, with 11 bases between. Germline V gene lookup returns CDR1 SGHTA and CDR2 FQGNSA. This CDR3 is 13 amino acids long. CDR3 nucleotide sequence: TGTGCCAGCAGCCCGGACACGTTCTATGGCTACACCTTC. Translated, it gives CASSPDTFYGYTF.

The V call is TRBV9, the J call TRBJ2-5, with 7 bases that match TRBD2. After removal of 0 bases from V and 6 bases from J, the junction contained 8 bases not matched to a gene. The CDR3 is 15 residues long. Germline loops: CDR1 SGDLS, CDR2 YYNGEE. This CDR3 reads CASSVGGGEGKTQYF. The CDR3 nucleotides are TGTGCCAGCAGCGTAGGGGGGGGAGAGGGCAAGACCCAGTACTTC.

The genes are TRBV27 and TRBJ2-3; possibly TRBD1 for D (5 bases). V shed 3 bases and J shed 6 bases, with 10 bases lying between them. CDR3 length: 13 amino acids. CDR1 and CDR2 (germline): MNHEY, SMNVEV (reference sequence). CDR3 loop: CASSFMGLDTQYF. As DNA, the CDR3 is TGTGCCAGCAGTTTCATGGGGCTGGATACGCAGTATTTT.

The genes are TRBV28 and TRBJ1-1; the match to TRBD1 covers 8 bases. Germline assignment: CDR1 MDHEN and CDR2 SYDVKM. The CDR3 is 15 residues long. V lost 4 bases to trimming and J lost 0 bases; unmatched junction nucleotides: 4. CDR3 DNA sequence: TGTGCCAGCAGTTGGACAGGGTTAATGAACACTGAAGCTTTCTTT. Its translation is CASSWTGLMNTEAFF.

This sequence joins TRBV11-3 and TRBJ1-1; D is undetermined. This CDR3 has 16 residues. Germline V gene data show CDR1 as SGHNT and CDR2 as YENEEA. Trimming took 5 bases from V and 1 from J, leaving 17 bases between them. The CDR3 is CASSPGRGSANTEAFF. The CDR3 nucleotides read TGTGCCAGCAGCCCCGGGCGGGGATCGGCGAACACTGAAGCTTTCTTT.